Following are 20 T cell receptor beta chains from one sample sequenced in a study of blood T cells in healthy people across ages. Using a J-beta primer mix together with a sample-barcoded 5' primer, a second PCR was run for roughly 6 to 11 cycles. TCRdb used MiXCR to reprocess the 5' RACE reads, holding one entry per CDR3 protein. The sample gives approximately 730,000 distinct CDR3 sequences, roughly 44% of which show up once; about 20% is in the top ten. Sequencing input: blood. The receptor set was obtained from a woman aged 60-70 years in good health.

The chain couples TRBV4-2 to TRBJ2-3; 8 positions match TRBD2. CDR3 length equals 14 residues. The junction had 13 bases not matched to a gene; V was cut back by 3 bases and J by 14 bases. The germline V gene encodes CDR1 LGHNA and CDR2 YNFKEQ. In DNA form, the CDR3 reads TGTGCCAGCAGCCAGGCGGCTAGTAGCGGGGAGGTGTATTTT. This sequence encodes CASSQAASSGEVYF.

Points on this clonotype: Germline and junction disagree at one end, which may indicate a read error. The chain has TRBV9 and TRBJ2-4; D is perhaps TRBD1 (6 bases). CDR1 is SGDLS and CDR2 is YYNGEE in the germline V gene. The CDR3 is made up of 14 amino acids. The CDR3 region has the DNA TGTGCCGGCAGCGTAGACTGGGGGCAAAACATTCAGTACTTC. This sequence encodes CAGSVDWGQNIQYF.

This clonotype was recorded a few times. Mismatch with germline at one junction end may stem from a read error. The rearrangement links TRBV7-9 to TRBJ1-6; D gene unclear. Germline V gene data show CDR1 as SEHNR and CDR2 as FQNEAQ (reference sequence). The CDR3 has 14 residues. The chain's CDR3 is CASSPASYSSPLHF. In DNA form, the CDR3 reads TGTGCCAGCAGCCCCGCATCCTATAGTTCACCCCTCCACTTT.

This clonotype was observed at least ten times. The V gene is TRBV4-3, the J gene TRBJ2-7; 14 bases match TRBD2. With V trimmed by 2 bases and J by 1 base, 7 bases remained unmatched. The CDR3 runs to 18 residues. Germline V gives CDR1 LGHNA, CDR2 YSLEER. The CDR3 nucleotides are TGCGCCAGCAGCCAAAGTCCGGGACTAGCGGGAGTTTCCTACGAGCAGTACTTC. Protein: CASSQSPGLAGVSYEQYF.

This clonotype has just a few counts. The chain uses TRBV13 and TRBJ1-1; 7 positions match TRBD1. Looked up from germline, CDR1 is PRHDT and CDR2 is FYEKMQ (reference sequence). CDR3 length: 14 amino acids. V dropped 4 bases and J dropped 2; count of bases not matched to a gene: 4. The CDR3 coding sequence is TGTGCCAGCAGCTCCAGGGGGTTTAACACTGAAGCTTTCTTT. Translating it yields CASSSRGFNTEAFF.

V is TRBV20-1 and J is TRBJ1-2, with 7 bases matching TRBD1. This CDR3 spans 12 amino acids. Germline lookup yields CDR1 DFQATT and CDR2 SNEGSKA (reference sequence). Trimming cost V 5 bases and J 4 bases; bases outside gene matches: 4. CDR3 protein: CSARQGTYGYTF. Written as DNA, the CDR3 is TGCAGTGCTCGACAGGGTACCTATGGCTACACCTTC.

V is TRBV12-3 or TRBV12-4 and J is TRBJ2-5; TRBD2 matches at 10 bases. Near its end, the DNA agrees better with TRBJ2-7, so the J call may be wrong. The length of the CDR3 is 15 residues. CDR3 coding DNA: TGTGCCAGCAGCTCGCACGCTAGCGGGAGATACGAGCAGTACTTC. It is translated as CASSSHASGRYEQYF.

This clonotype was recorded a few times. V is TRBV6-6 and J is TRBJ2-1, with D hard to call. CDR3 length: 14 amino acids. The V end lost 5 bases, the J end lost 0 bases, and 8 bases lay between the germline ends. Germline lookup yields CDR1 MNHNY and CDR2 SVGAGI (reference sequence). CDR3 sequence: CASSRPSSYNEQFF. Here the CDR3 DNA reads TGTGCCAGCAGTCGCCCCAGCTCCTACAATGAGCAGTTCTTC.

The chain is built from TRBV7-2 and TRBJ1-2; TRBD1 matches 7 bases. Trimming took 5 bases from V and 2 from J; bases not matched to a gene: 8. Germline V CDR1 and CDR2: SGHTA, FQGNSA. CDR3 length: 15 residues. DNA of the CDR3: TGTGCCAGCAGCCCGAGACAGGGCCGGAACTATGGCTACACCTTC. Amino acids: CASSPRQGRNYGYTF.

The chain links TRBV6-4 to TRBJ1-6; D is undetermined. V was trimmed by 5 bases and J by 7 bases, leaving 12 bases between them. Germline CDR1 MRHNA, CDR2 SNTAGT. CDR3 length: 14 residues. CDR3 loop: CASSSGVFNSPLHF. As DNA, the CDR3 is TGTGCCAGCAGTTCTGGGGTCTTCAATTCACCCCTCCACTTT.

The CDR3 DNA reads TGTGCCATCAGTGAGAGCGGCAGGGGGGTATACGAGCAGTACTTC. Its translation: CAISESGRGVYEQYF. The rearrangement joins TRBV10-3 to TRBJ2-7; D may be TRBD1 (7 bases). Per the germline V gene, CDR1 is ENHRY and CDR2 is SYGVKD. Trimming took off 2 bases at V and 4 bases at J, with 15 bases between the two ends. There are 15 residues in the CDR3.

The chain employs TRBV6-2 or TRBV6-3 and TRBJ1-1; D remains ambiguous. The V gene's germline CDR1 is MNHEY and CDR2 SVGEGT. The germline V and J ends were trimmed by 4 bases and 1 base, with 16 bases remaining between them. The CDR3 totals 16 residues. The CDR3 sequence is CASSWSGSPSNTEAFF. The CDR3 DNA is TGTGCCAGCAGTTGGTCGGGTAGCCCATCGAACACTGAAGCTTTCTTT.

The V and J genes are TRBV29-1 and TRBJ2-6; D is unresolved. This CDR3 spans 14 amino acids. Trimming cost V 6 bases and J 0 bases, with 9 bases left between them. Germline-derived CDR1 and CDR2 are SQVTM and ANQGSEA. The CDR3 protein is CSVNGPSGANVLTF. The CDR3 DNA reads as TGCAGCGTAAACGGGCCCTCTGGGGCCAACGTCCTGACTTTC.

This clonotype was observed at least ten times. The rearrangement uses TRBV18 and TRBJ2-4; D is tentatively TRBD1 or TRBD2 (5 bases each). Germline V CDR1 and CDR2: KGHSH, LQKENI. The length of the CDR3 is 15 residues. Trimming stripped 6 bases from V and 0 bases from J, with 12 bases between. The chain's CDR3 is CASSPSGLAKNIQYF. Written as DNA, the CDR3 is TGTGCCAGCTCCCCCTCGGGGCTAGCCAAAAACATTCAGTACTTC.

A remark on this clonotype: One end of the junction fails to match germline, which may point to a read error. The chain carries TRBV12-3 or TRBV12-4 and TRBJ2-5, with 11 bases aligning to TRBD2. The CDR3 contains 15 residues. The CDR3 spells CASSPSGGFQEAQYF. In nucleotides, the CDR3 is TGTGCCAGCAGTCCTAGCGGGGGGTTTCAAGAGGCCCAGTACTTC.

This clonotype was seen repeatedly, ten times or more. The chain has TRBV27 and TRBJ2-7, with D possibly matching TRBD2 (6 bases). The germline gives CDR1 MNHEY, CDR2 SMNVEV (reference sequence). This CDR3 region has 14 residues. Trimming took off 6 bases at V and 2 bases at J, with 14 bases between the two ends. This CDR3 reads CASSRVGLTYEQYF. CDR3 nucleotide sequence: TGTGCCAGCAGCCGTGTGGGACTTACCTACGAGCAGTACTTC.

V gene TRBV7-2 combines with J gene TRBJ2-6; no definite D call. CDR3 length: 14 amino acids. V was pared by 7 bases and J by 0 bases, with 7 bases between. CDR1 and CDR2 from the germline V gene are SGHTA and FQGNSA. This CDR3 reads CASMSGSGANVLTF. CDR3 nucleotides: TGTGCCAGCATGAGTGGCTCTGGGGCCAACGTCCTGACTTTC. Full variable domain (rest looked up from reference TRBV7-2 and TRBJ2-6): GAGVSQSPSNKVTEKGKDVELRCDPISGHTALYWYRQSLGQGLEFLIYFQGNSAPDKSGLPSDRFSAERTGGSVSTLTIQRTQQEDSAVYLCASMSGSGANVLTFGAGSRLTVL.

The chain links TRBV5-1 to TRBJ2-1, with D tentatively TRBD1 (6 bases). This CDR3 is 16 amino acids long. V was trimmed by 2 bases and J by 6 bases, leaving 18 bases between them. CDR1 SGHRS and CDR2 YFSETQ come from the germline V gene. CDR3 sequence: CASSLGGRTGTNEQFF. The CDR3 nucleotides read TGCGCCAGCAGCTTAGGAGGCCGCACAGGGACCAATGAGCAGTTCTTC.

The rearrangement links TRBV6-5 to TRBJ2-6, with 8 bases identical to TRBD1. The CDR3 sequence is 17 residues long. V was clipped by 2 bases and J by 2 bases; unmatched bases: 5. Looked up from germline, CDR1 is MNHEY and CDR2 is SVGAGI. The CDR3 sequence is CASSYGQGGTGANVLTF. Here the CDR3 DNA reads TGTGCCAGCAGTTACGGACAGGGTGGAACTGGGGCCAACGTCCTGACTTTC.

Of note for this clonotype: One end of the junction varies from germline; a read error may be responsible. This chain links TRBV28 with TRBJ2-1, with D possibly matching TRBD1 (6 bases). The CDR3 covers 15 residues. CDR1 and CDR2 from the germline V gene are MDHEN and SYDVKM. The CDR3 region is CASSLQGFAYDEQFF. In DNA form, the CDR3 reads TGTGCCAGCAGTTTGCAGGGGTTTGCCTACGATGAGCAGTTCTTC.